The next 19 T cell receptor beta chains were all read from a single sample in a study of blood T cell repertoires in COVID-19. Sequencing used immunoSEQ multiplex PCR; TCRdb keeps in-frame clones, though not all of them. The sample consists of about 230,000 clones, roughly 80% of them appearing once. The sample comprised peripheral blood. These receptors were taken from a woman in her sixties or seventies with active or convalescent COVID-19.

This clone was seen only once. The genes are TRBV7-9 and TRBJ2-1, with D hard to call. CDR3 length: 12 residues. V was pared by 1 base and J by 13 bases, with 11 bases between. Germline V CDR1 and CDR2: SEHNR, FQNEAQ (reference sequence). DNA for the CDR3: TGTGCCAGCAGCTTAGATCCGCGGCCCCAGTTCTTC. Encoded protein: CASSLDPRPQFF.

The chain has TRBV5-8 and TRBJ1-5, with a possible D match to TRBD1 (6 bases). CDR1 SGHTS and CDR2 YDEGEE come from the germline V gene. The CDR3 loop spans 16 amino acids. V gave up 2 bases and J gave up 6 bases, with 18 bases separating them. The CDR3 here is CASSLPLGGAGQPQHF. CDR3 nucleotides: TGTGCCAGCAGCTTACCACTGGGGGGGGCAGGTCAGCCCCAGCATTTT.

The rearrangement joins TRBV30 to TRBJ1-2; TRBD1 might be the D (5 bases). The CDR3 sequence is 11 residues long. The V gene lost 7 bases and the J gene lost 7 bases, with 13 bases spanning the gap. The germline V gene encodes CDR1 GTSNPN and CDR2 SVGIG (reference sequence). CDR3 sequence reads: CALGRGGGYTF. The CDR3 DNA is TGTGCCTTAGGGAGGGGAGGTGGCTACACCTTC.

The chain carries TRBV14 and TRBJ2-7; TRBD1 agrees at 8 bases. The CDR3 extends over 15 amino acids. J was trimmed by 3 bases and V by 1 base; bases with no gene match: 5. Germline CDR1 and CDR2: SGHDN and FVKESK. Written as DNA, the CDR3 is TGTGCCAGCAGCCAAGGACAGGGGACATTCTACGAGCAGTACTTC. Translated, it gives CASSQGQGTFYEQYF.

The gene calls are TRBV6-5 and TRBJ2-7, with 8 bases matching TRBD1. CDR1 and CDR2 from the germline V gene are MNHEY and SVGAGI. This CDR3 contains 16 residues. With 1 base clipped from V and 0 bases from J, the junction kept 5 bases outside the gene matches. The CDR3 reads CASSYWTGRHSYEQYF. DNA of the CDR3: TGTGCCAGCAGTTACTGGACAGGGAGACACTCCTACGAGCAGTACTTC.

CDR3 sequence: CASSQSGGGHYGYTF. CDR3 coding DNA: TGTGCCAGCAGCCAGTCAGGGGGTGGGCACTATGGCTACACCTTC. This rearrangement joins TRBV7-6 to TRBJ1-2; 7 bases map to TRBD1. The V segment lost 5 bases and the J segment 3 bases; nucleotides outside the gene matches: 9. This CDR3 has 15 amino acids. Germline-derived CDR1 and CDR2 are SGHVS and FNYEAQ.

The chain recombines TRBV6-5 with TRBJ2-1; tentatively, D is TRBD1 (5 bases). Trimming shortened V by 4 bases and J by 4 bases, and 8 bases separated the two germline ends. This CDR3 has 13 residues. In germline, CDR1 is MNHEY, CDR2 SVGAGI. The DNA for the CDR3 is TGTGCCAGCAGTTTAGACAGTTACAATGAGCAGTTCTTC. This translates into CASSLDSYNEQFF.

The CDR3 bases are TGTGCCAGCAGCTACGCAGGGGTAAGGAGTGAAAAACTGTTTTTT. Protein: CASSYAGVRSEKLFF. The chain employs TRBV7-2 and TRBJ1-4; D is perhaps TRBD1 (6 bases). Trimming shortened V by 4 bases and J by 7 bases, and 16 bases separated the two germline ends. The CDR3 loop spans 15 amino acids. Germline V gives CDR1 SGHTA, CDR2 FQGNSA.

The chain combines TRBV2 with TRBJ2-7; tentative D call: TRBD2 (5 bases). The CDR3 totals 13 residues. V lost 8 bases to trimming and J lost 6 bases, with 17 bases between them. Germline values: CDR1 SNHLY, CDR2 FYNNEI. CDR3 sequence (DNA): TGTGCCAGCTCCGAGGGATTGGGTAGCGAGCAGTACTTC. It is translated as CASSEGLGSEQYF.

CDR3 bases: TGTGCCAGCAGCGCGGGACAGGGGCTGGAAAACACCATATATTTT. Translation gives CASSAGQGLENTIYF. The chain uses TRBV11-3 and TRBJ1-3, with TRBD1 identical over 10 bases. Germline-derived CDR1 and CDR2 are SGHNT and YENEEA. The junction had 7 bases not matched to a gene; V was cut back by 5 bases and J by 6 bases. This CDR3 is 15 amino acids long. Together with reference TRBV11-3 and TRBJ1-3, the CDR3 gives the full variable domain: EAGVVQSPRYKIIEKKQPVAFWCNPISGHNTLYWYLQNLGQGPELLIRYENEEAVDDSQLPKDRFSAERLKGVDSTLKIQPAELGDSAVYLCASSAGQGLENTIYFGEGSWLTVV.

The gene calls are TRBV6-5 and TRBJ1-5; D not certain. Trimming removed 9 bases from V and 2 bases from J, with 17 bases in between. Germline V gene lookup returns CDR1 MNHEY and CDR2 SVGAGI. The CDR3 length is 15 residues. The CDR3 DNA follows: TGTGCCAGTTCCCCAACTCGAAGAGGCAATCAGCCCCAGCATTTT. Translation gives CASSPTRRGNQPQHF.

This clone was found many times. The genes are TRBV7-9 and TRBJ2-5; maybe TRBD2 (6 bases). CDR3 length: 14 residues. CDR1 is SEHNR and CDR2 is FQNEAQ in the germline V gene (reference sequence). V dropped 7 bases and J dropped 5 bases, with 17 bases sitting between them. DNA for the CDR3: TGTGCCAGCATACCGCCGACTAGTCTCGAGACCCAGTACTTC. Translating it yields CASIPPTSLETQYF.

The rearrangement links TRBV7-9 to TRBJ2-7, with D hard to call. V lost 1 base and J lost 5, with 6 bases in between. Germline values: CDR1 SEHNR, CDR2 FQNEAQ (reference sequence). The length of the CDR3 is 12 residues. In nucleotides, the CDR3 is TGTGCCAGCAGCTTAGAGCTTGACGAGCAGTACTTC. It encodes CASSLELDEQYF.

The V gene is TRBV19, the J gene TRBJ2-2; 8 bases agree with TRBD2. Germline CDR1 LNHDA, CDR2 SQIVND (reference sequence). The CDR3 is 14 amino acids. V was clipped by 11 bases and J by 5 bases; unmatched bases: 10. The CDR3 region is CAAQRGSGTGELFF. In DNA form, the CDR3 reads TGTGCCGCCCAGCGGGGGTCGGGAACCGGGGAGCTGTTTTTT.

The chain is built from TRBV28 and TRBJ1-5; a weak D match, TRBD1 (6 bases). Deletions cut 2 bases from V and 6 bases from J, with 11 bases between. Germline values: CDR1 MDHEN, CDR2 SYDVKM. The CDR3 runs to 14 residues. The CDR3 sequence is CASSLGGAAQPQHF. Here the CDR3 DNA reads TGTGCCAGCAGTTTAGGGGGGGCGGCTCAGCCCCAGCATTTT. The full variable domain, completed using reference TRBV28 and TRBJ1-5, is DVKVTQSSRYLVKRTGEKVFLECVQDMDHENMFWYRQDPGLGLRLIYFSYDVKMKEKGDIPEGYSVSREKKERFSLILESASTNQTSMYLCASSLGGAAQPQHFGDGTRLSIL.

The gene calls are TRBV18 and TRBJ2-7, with D maybe TRBD2 (6 bases). Germline V gene lookup returns CDR1 KGHSH and CDR2 LQKENI. The CDR3 runs 14 residues. Between the trimmed V and J ends, which lost 4 bases and 2 bases, there was a span of 12 bases. The CDR3 DNA sequence: TGTGCCAGCTCACAGAGCGGGCCTACCTACGAGCAGTACTTC. Translation gives CASSQSGPTYEQYF.

J is TRBJ2-3 and V is TRBV4-1; 7 bases map to TRBD1. Looked up from germline, CDR1 is MGHRA and CDR2 is YSYEKL. After removal of 0 bases from V and 5 bases from J, the junction contained 8 bases not matched to a gene. The CDR3 is 16 amino acids. The DNA of the CDR3 is TGCGCCAGCAGCCAAGATCTGGGACAGATGAAAGATACGCAGTATTTT. It encodes CASSQDLGQMKDTQYF.

The chain uses TRBV5-4 and TRBJ1-1; D is perhaps TRBD1 (5 bases). The V and J ends lost 0 bases and 7 bases respectively, with 16 bases between them. The CDR3 is made up of 15 amino acids. CDR1 is SGHNT, CDR2 YYREEE, per germline (reference sequence). CDR3 residues: CASSLGFGGGSEAFF. Here the CDR3 DNA reads TGTGCCAGCAGCTTGGGGTTTGGGGGGGGAAGTGAAGCTTTCTTT. Drawing the rest from reference TRBV5-4 and TRBJ1-1, the complete variable domain is ETGVTQSPTHLIKTRGQQVTLRCSSQSGHNTVSWYQQALGQGPQFIFQYYREEENGRGNFPPRFSGLQFPNYSSELNVNALELDDSALYLCASSLGFGGGSEAFFGQGTRLTVV.

This chain links TRBV28 with TRBJ1-3; no clear D. Between the trimmed V and J ends, which lost 3 bases and 4 bases, there was a span of 10 bases. CDR3 length: 14 amino acids. The germline CDR1 and CDR2 sequences are MDHEN and SYDVKM. The CDR3 coding sequence is TGTGCCAGCAGTTTTACGGCGGAGGGAAACACCATATATTTT. It specifies CASSFTAEGNTIYF.